These 18 T cell receptor beta chains were sequenced from one sample in a study of cytomegalovirus exposure and HLA in healthy donors. Primers: 60 Vbeta forward and 13 Jbeta reverse. The repertoire was sequenced with immunoSEQ multiplex PCR; TCRdb's copy has only in-frame clones and lacks some. The repertoire consists of 100,000 to 150,000 clones, with 15% to 20% occurring once and the leading ten covering about 3.1%. Material for sequencing was PBMCs. The origin of the receptors is a female donor in good health and CMV-seropositive.

This clone was observed a few times. The genes are TRBV5-1 and TRBJ2-1, with D tentatively TRBD1 (5 bases). The CDR3 runs to 13 residues. CDR1 SGHRS and CDR2 YFSETQ come from the germline V gene. V was pared by 0 bases and J by 8 bases, with 9 bases between. The CDR3 is CASSLVRDYEQFF. In DNA, the CDR3 is TGCGCCAGCAGCTTGGTCAGGGATTATGAGCAGTTCTTC.

The rearrangement uses TRBV7-2 and TRBJ1-6; D call uncertain. Trimming cost V 1 base and J 7 bases, with 14 bases left between them. Germline-derived CDR1 and CDR2 are SGHTA and FQGNSA. This CDR3 region has 16 residues. Here the CDR3 reads CASSLERPTGNSPLHF. CDR3 nucleotide sequence: TGTGCCAGCAGCTTAGAGCGCCCGACGGGGAATTCACCCCTCCACTTT.

The chain employs TRBV6-6 and TRBJ2-5; 8 bases map to TRBD2. Germline-derived CDR1 and CDR2 are MNHNY and SVGAGI (reference sequence). The CDR3 extends over 12 amino acids. V trimming: 7 bases; J trimming: 5 bases; junction bases outside the gene matches: 3. The CDR3 is CASTGGAETQYF. The CDR3 bases are TGTGCCAGCACCGGGGGGGCGGAGACCCAGTACTTC.

The chain recombines TRBV9 with TRBJ1-1; D is unclear. This CDR3 has 14 residues. CDR1 is SGDLS, CDR2 YYNGEE, per germline. Deletions cut 0 bases from V and 3 bases from J, with 9 bases between. In DNA, the CDR3 is TGTGCCAGCAGCGTAGATTACGGAGACACTGAAGCTTTCTTT. Translated: CASSVDYGDTEAFF.

This clone was found a few times. The rearrangement joins TRBV4-2 to TRBJ2-5, with TRBD1 matching 8 bases. Unmatched junction bases numbered 7, after V lost 2 bases and J lost 5 bases. CDR1 is LGHNA and CDR2 is YNFKEQ in the germline V gene. CDR3 length: 15 amino acids. The CDR3 sequence: CASSQSQGAVETQYF. CDR3 in DNA: TGTGCCAGCAGCCAATCCCAGGGGGCGGTGGAGACCCAGTACTTC.

V and J are TRBV14 and TRBJ1-6, with unresolved D. Germline V gene sequence: CDR1 SGHDN, CDR2 FVKESK. The CDR3 runs 16 residues. Trimming left V 2 bases short and J 0 bases short, with 8 bases between. The CDR3 DNA reads as TGTGCCAGCAGCCAACCCTCAGGCTCCTATAATTCACCCCTCCACTTT. This gives the protein CASSQPSGSYNSPLHF.

In its sample, this clone was seen a few times. The V and J genes are TRBV19 and TRBJ1-4, with D hard to call. The CDR3 loop spans 16 amino acids. V lost 3 bases to trimming and J lost 7 bases, with 18 bases between them. The germline V gene encodes CDR1 LNHDA and CDR2 SQIVND (reference sequence). CDR3 coding DNA: TGTGCCAGTAGTATCAAACCGGGCCAAGGGAGTGAAAAACTGTTTTTT. Translated: CASSIKPGQGSEKLFF.

This clone was recorded a few times. The V gene is TRBV2, the J gene TRBJ2-1; TRBD2 matches at 7 bases. Trimming removed 4 bases from V and 1 base from J; junction bases left unmatched: 1. The CDR3 runs to 14 residues. Looked up from germline, CDR1 is SNHLY and CDR2 is FYNNEI. The CDR3: CASSGTSSYNEQFF. For the CDR3, the DNA is TGTGCCAGCAGTGGGACTAGTTCCTACAATGAGCAGTTCTTC.

Only a few counts were recorded for this clone. The chain has TRBV19 and TRBJ1-1; maybe TRBD1 (6 bases). V lost 6 bases to trimming and J lost 5 bases, with 19 bases between them. CDR1 is LNHDA and CDR2 is SQIVND in the germline V gene (reference sequence). The CDR3 runs to 15 residues. CDR3 in DNA: TGTGCCAGTAGGGAGGAGGACAGCGAACTAACTGAAGCTTTCTTT. Encoded protein: CASREEDSELTEAFF.

This clone was detected only once. This rearrangement joins TRBV28 to TRBJ2-5; D is unclear. V was pared by 4 bases and J by 7 bases, with 16 bases between. Germline V gene sequence: CDR1 MDHEN, CDR2 SYDVKM. The CDR3 contains 14 residues. This chain's CDR3 is CASSSRLLGVTQYF. DNA for the CDR3: TGTGCCAGCAGTTCCCGATTGTTAGGAGTGACCCAGTACTTC.

This chain links TRBV5-4 with TRBJ1-2; 8 nucleotides line up with TRBD1. CDR1 and CDR2 from the germline V gene are SGHNT and YYREEE (reference sequence). J gave up 6 bases and V 4 bases, and 8 bases lay outside the gene matches. This CDR3 contains 14 residues. In nucleotides, the CDR3 is TGTGCCAGCAGCATGGGGCAGGGGGCAGATGGCTACACCTTC. The encoded protein is CASSMGQGADGYTF.

In its sample, this clone was seen a few times. V and J are TRBV2 and TRBJ1-3; the D is unclear. Per the germline V gene, CDR1 is SNHLY and CDR2 is FYNNEI. This CDR3 contains 15 residues. The V and J ends lost 7 bases and 0 bases respectively, with 13 bases between them. CDR3 sequence reads: CASTITRYSGNTIYF. The CDR3 bases are TGTGCCAGCACCATCACGAGGTACTCTGGAAACACCATATATTTT. The full variable domain, with the rest looked up from reference TRBV2 and TRBJ1-3, is EPEVTQTPSHQVTQMGQEVILRCVPISNHLYFYWYRQILGQKVEFLVSFYNNEISEKSEIFDDQFSVERPDGSNFTLKIRSTKLEDSAMYFCASTITRYSGNTIYFGEGSWLTVV.

A few counts support this clone. J is TRBJ1-1 and V is TRBV28; no clear D gene. The CDR3 runs to 13 residues. From germline, CDR1 is MDHEN and CDR2 SYDVKM. V was shortened by 4 bases and J by 1 base, with 7 bases between the two germline ends. CDR3 bases: TGTGCCAGCAGTTCTGACACGAACACTGAAGCTTTCTTT. Its protein product is CASSSDTNTEAFF.

The chain recombines TRBV4-1 with TRBJ2-7; D not certain. The CDR3 is 13 amino acids. Germline V lookup: CDR1 MGHRA, CDR2 YSYEKL. V was trimmed by 5 bases and J by 4 bases, leaving 12 bases between them. This CDR3 reads CASSSGRNYEQYF. The CDR3 DNA sequence: TGCGCCAGCAGCTCAGGCAGAAATTACGAGCAGTACTTC.

V and J are TRBV28 and TRBJ2-1, with unresolved D. The CDR3 runs 16 residues. V was cut by 4 bases and J by 6 bases, with 19 bases left in between. CDR1 is MDHEN and CDR2 is SYDVKM in the germline V gene. The CDR3 loop is CASSYPIDSLGNEQFF. The CDR3 DNA is TGTGCCAGCAGTTATCCTATAGACTCCTTGGGCAATGAGCAGTTCTTC.

A few counts support this clone. J is TRBJ1-2 and V is TRBV18, with a tentative D call TRBD1 (5 bases). Germline-derived CDR1 and CDR2 are KGHSH and LQKENI. The CDR3 loop spans 14 amino acids. Trimming removed 9 bases from V and 3 bases from J, with 17 bases in between. The CDR3 is CASSRQPSDYGYTF. CDR3 in DNA: TGTGCCAGTTCGAGACAGCCGTCGGACTATGGCTACACCTTC.

The chain recombines TRBV18 with TRBJ1-4; D unresolved. Looked up from germline, CDR1 is KGHSH and CDR2 is LQKENI. V was shortened by 2 bases and J by 4 bases, with 8 bases between the two germline ends. The CDR3 consists of 14 residues. CDR3 loop: CASSPGVDNEKLFF. In DNA, the CDR3 is TGTGCCAGCTCACCAGGAGTTGATAATGAAAAACTGTTTTTT. Full variable domain (remainder filled in from reference TRBV18 and TRBJ1-4): NAGVMQNPRHLVRRRGQEARLRCSPMKGHSHVYWYRQLPEEGLKFMVYLQKENIIDESGMPKERFSAEFPKEGPSILRIQQVVRGDSAAYFCASSPGVDNEKLFFGSGTQLSVL.

The rearrangement links TRBV9 to TRBJ2-3; perhaps TRBD2 as D (6 bases). Germline V CDR1 and CDR2: SGDLS, YYNGEE. This CDR3 spans 16 amino acids. Trimming stripped 4 bases from V and 0 bases from J, with 15 bases between. The CDR3 region is CASSPLAVLSTDTQYF. The CDR3 nucleotides read TGTGCCAGCAGCCCATTAGCGGTCCTTAGCACAGATACGCAGTATTTT. Based on the CDR3 plus reference TRBV9 and TRBJ2-3, the full variable domain is DSGVTQTPKHLITATGQRVTLRCSPRSGDLSVYWYQQSLDQGLQFLIQYYNGEERAKGNILERFSAQQFPDLHSELNLSSLELGDSALYFCASSPLAVLSTDTQYFGPGTRLTVL.